These 14 T cell receptor beta chains were all obtained from the same sample, sequenced in a study of human T cells and chemical hapten exposure. TCRdb recomputed calls from the RACE reads with MiXCR, one row per CDR3 protein. The sample consists of 180,000 or so distinct CDR3 sequences, more than 25% of them appearing once. Stated time point: pre-sensitization, week 0. Treatment indicated: therapeutic diphenylcyclopropenone sensitization with weekly scalp DPC. The material was whole blood, obtained in connection with sensitization to the hapten diphenylcyclopropenone (DPC). The receptors were gathered from a woman in her 30s with alopecia areata. Some clones in this sample may be carry-over from other donors' samples.

This rearrangement joins TRBV27 to TRBJ1-5, with D tentatively TRBD1 (6 bases). CDR3 length equals 12 residues. Germline V gene data show CDR1 as MNHEY and CDR2 as SMNVEV (reference sequence). Between the trimmed V and J ends, which lost 2 bases and 10 bases, there was a span of 9 bases. The CDR3 loop is CASSLQGGPQHF. In nucleotides, the CDR3 is TGTGCCAGCAGTTTACAAGGGGGTCCCCAGCATTTT.

This clonotype has only a few counts. The chain is built from TRBV4-2 and TRBJ2-7; D possibly corresponds to TRBD2 (5 bases). The V end lost 1 base, the J end lost 0 bases, and 10 bases lay between the germline ends. There are 15 residues in the CDR3. Germline V gene data show CDR1 as LGHNA and CDR2 as YNFKEQ. The DNA for the CDR3 is TGTGCCAGCAGCCAAGTTGACACTAGCTCCTACGAGCAGTACTTC. Residues: CASSQVDTSSYEQYF.

This clonotype occurred a few times. The V call is TRBV30, the J call TRBJ2-3; D unclear. CDR3 size: 14 residues. CDR1 and CDR2 from the germline V gene are GTSNPN and SVGIG (reference sequence). V lost 2 bases, J lost 3 bases, and 12 bases lay in between. The CDR3 region is CAWSRGSGTDTQYF. DNA for the CDR3: TGTGCCTGGAGTCGTGGTAGTGGGACAGATACGCAGTATTTT.

The chain has TRBV27 and TRBJ2-7; TRBD1 agrees at 10 bases. Looked up from germline, CDR1 is MNHEY and CDR2 is SMNVEV (reference sequence). The CDR3 is 13 amino acids. Losses at the gene ends were 5 bases for V and 4 bases for J; bases not matched to a gene: 2. In DNA form, the CDR3 reads TGTGCCAGCAGTGGACAGGGGGGGTACGAGCAGTACTTC. It specifies CASSGQGGYEQYF.

This chain connects TRBV29-1 to TRBJ2-7, with 11 bases fitting TRBD1. The CDR3 consists of 12 residues. The V gene's germline CDR1 is SQVTM and CDR2 ANQGSEA. The junction had 3 bases not matched to a gene; V was cut back by 7 bases and J by 4 bases. The chain's CDR3 is CSAGQGVYEQYF. The CDR3 DNA is TGCAGCGCGGGACAGGGGGTATACGAGCAGTACTTC.

V usage is TRBV5-4 and J usage is TRBJ2-7; a weak D match, TRBD1 (6 bases). Deletions cut 1 base from V and 7 bases from J, with 9 bases between. Germline V lookup: CDR1 SGHNT, CDR2 YYREEE (reference sequence). The CDR3 sequence is 12 residues long. The CDR3 coding sequence is TGTGCCAGCAGCTTGCCAGGGGTTGAGCAGTACTTC. Its protein is CASSLPGVEQYF.

The chain uses TRBV11-2 and TRBJ2-3; tentatively, D is TRBD2 (6 bases). Germline CDR1 is SGHAT and CDR2 is FQNNGV. V was trimmed by 5 bases and J by 3 bases, leaving 18 bases between them. There are 16 residues in the CDR3. The CDR3 coding sequence is TGTGCCAGCAGCCGCGGACTCGGGAGTAAGACAGATACGCAGTATTTT. It translates to CASSRGLGSKTDTQYF.

The chain is built from TRBV7-2 and TRBJ2-7; D remains unclear. The CDR3 loop spans 13 amino acids. Between the trimmed V and J ends, which lost 5 bases and 2 bases, there was a span of 10 bases. In germline, CDR1 is SGHTA, CDR2 FQGNSA. Here the CDR3 reads CASSPSITYEQYF. In DNA form, the CDR3 reads TGTGCCAGCAGCCCTAGTATAACCTACGAGCAGTACTTC.

This clonotype was observed a few times. The V gene is TRBV28, the J gene TRBJ1-4; TRBD1 matches at 7 bases. V lost 5 bases, J lost 5 bases, and 8 bases stayed unmatched. Germline V lookup: CDR1 MDHEN, CDR2 SYDVKM. This CDR3 comprises 15 residues. CDR3 in DNA: TGTGCCAGCAGTCGAGCCGGGACAGCAAATGAAAAACTGTTTTTT. The encoded protein is CASSRAGTANEKLFF. The full variable domain, completed using reference TRBV28 and TRBJ1-4, is DVKVTQSSRYLVKRTGEKVFLECVQDMDHENMFWYRQDPGLGLRLIYFSYDVKMKEKGDIPEGYSVSREKKERFSLILESASTNQTSMYLCASSRAGTANEKLFFGSGTQLSVL.

The rearrangement links TRBV5-1 to TRBJ2-7, with D uncertain. With 2 bases removed from V and 2 bases from J, the gap between germline ends came to 11 bases. Germline CDR1 and CDR2: SGHRS and YFSETQ. This CDR3 has 14 amino acids. Here the CDR3 reads CASSLYTPPYEQYF. As DNA, the CDR3 is TGCGCCAGCAGCTTATACACTCCCCCCTACGAGCAGTACTTC.

The J gene is TRBJ1-5, the V gene TRBV24-1; D remains ambiguous. The germline gives CDR1 KGHDR, CDR2 SFDVKD. The CDR3 contains 13 residues. V was cut by 3 bases and J by 3 bases, with 5 bases left in between. CDR3 DNA: TGTGCCACCAGTGATACAAACAATCAGCCCCAGCATTTT. This encodes CATSDTNNQPQHF.

The V call is TRBV28, the J call TRBJ1-1; D is undetermined. V was cut by 8 bases and J by 0 bases, with 10 bases left in between. Germline CDR1 MDHEN, CDR2 SYDVKM. This CDR3 spans 13 amino acids. CDR3 residues: CASRGSMNTEAFF. As DNA, the CDR3 is TGTGCCAGCCGGGGATCAATGAACACTGAAGCTTTCTTT.

The chain carries TRBV20-1 and TRBJ2-5; TRBD2 matches at 11 bases. This CDR3 has 15 amino acids. V gave up 1 base and J gave up 2 bases; unmatched junction bases: 3. Germline assignment: CDR1 DFQATT and CDR2 SNEGSKA (reference sequence). This chain's CDR3 is CSARGASGGQETQYF. CDR3 DNA sequence: TGCAGTGCTAGAGGAGCTAGCGGGGGGCAAGAGACCCAGTACTTC.

CDR3 sequence: CAISFTGTTSGNTIYF. CDR3 nucleotides: TGTGCCATCAGTTTTACAGGCACAACTTCTGGAAACACCATATATTTT. This chain connects TRBV10-3 to TRBJ1-3; possibly TRBD1 for D (5 bases). The CDR3 has 16 residues. V was shortened by 5 bases and J by 1 base, with 15 bases between the two germline ends. Germline V gene data show CDR1 as ENHRY and CDR2 as SYGVKD.